The clone carrying this T cell receptor beta chain was seen a few times. From the 5' RACE reads, TCRdb called clonotypes with MiXCR, one entry per CDR3 protein. The data show some 58,000 distinct CDR3 sequences, 11% seen once. The V gene's germline CDR1 is SGHKS and CDR2 YYEKEE (reference sequence). The germline V and J ends were trimmed by 2 bases and 2 bases, with 11 bases remaining between them. The CDR3 sequence is 14 residues long. This sample stems from a study of early T cells in non-severe SARS-CoV-2 infection. The sequences come from whole blood, collected at baseline. This receptor was identified in an adult who was a healthcare worker with PCR-confirmed SARS-CoV-2 infection or an uninfected control (not recorded which). V and J are TRBV5-5 and TRBJ2-7; a weak D match, TRBD1 (5 bases). The CDR3 DNA follows: TGTGCCAGCAGCTTTTGGCAGGGTGCCTACGAGCAGTACTTC. Translated: CASSFWQGAYEQYF.